These 29 T cell receptor beta chains share one sample of origin, sequenced in a study of human T cells and chemical hapten exposure. The time point here: patch test 3, about 24 weeks after DPC sensitization. Treatment of the sample: therapeutic diphenylcyclopropenone sensitization with weekly scalp DPC. Each CDR3 protein gets one entry after TCRdb re-called the RACE reads with MiXCR. The data contain roughly 130,000 distinct CDR3 sequences, approximately 10% of them singletons. The sample here was whole blood, taken in connection with sensitization to the hapten diphenylcyclopropenone (DPC). The receptors were sampled from a woman in her fifties or sixties with alopecia areata. Some clones in this sample may be carry-over from other donors' samples.

The chain combines TRBV5-6 with TRBJ2-1; 7 bases are shared with TRBD1. Germline lookup yields CDR1 SGHDT and CDR2 YYEEEE. The CDR3 has 13 residues. The trim removed 2 bases at V and 8 bases at J, leaving 4 bases unmatched. The CDR3, as DNA: TGTGCCAGCAGCTTAATCGACAGGGATGAGCAGTTCTTC. Encoded protein: CASSLIDRDEQFF.

This clonotype was counted between two and nine times. This chain connects TRBV2 to TRBJ1-5, with 10 bases that match TRBD1. The CDR3 has 15 residues. Germline V gives CDR1 SNHLY, CDR2 FYNNEI. With 7 bases clipped from V and 3 bases from J, the junction kept 6 bases outside the gene matches. CDR3 region: CASTLGQGFNQPQHF. CDR3 nucleotides: TGTGCCAGCACCCTGGGACAGGGGTTCAATCAGCCCCAGCATTTT.

This clonotype was seen a few times. V is TRBV4-1 and J is TRBJ2-1, with 7 bases matching TRBD1. The CDR3 is 17 amino acids. Germline loops: CDR1 MGHRA, CDR2 YSYEKL. The trim removed 3 bases at V and 0 bases at J, leaving 8 bases unmatched. The CDR3 is CASSQKDRCSSYNEQFF. CDR3 sequence (DNA): TGCGCCAGCAGCCAGAAGGACAGGTGTAGCTCCTACAATGAGCAGTTCTTC.

V and J are TRBV3-1 and TRBJ2-3; D gene uncertain. The CDR3 has 14 residues. Germline V gives CDR1 LGHDT, CDR2 YNNKEL (reference sequence). Trimming stripped 7 bases from V and 6 bases from J, with 17 bases between. CDR3 nucleotide sequence: TGTGCCAGCAACTTCAGATCTCGCCCGGATACGCAGTATTTT. Protein: CASNFRSRPDTQYF.

In its sample, this clonotype was seen many times. This chain uses TRBV12-3 or TRBV12-4 with TRBJ2-3; 8 nucleotides agree with TRBD1. The CDR3 runs to 15 residues. The ends lost 7 bases at V and 4 bases at J; junction bases unmatched: 10. CDR3 coding DNA: TGTGCCAGCAATTCTCCGGACAGGGCGGCAGATACGCAGTATTTT. Translated: CASNSPDRAADTQYF.

This clonotype was observed many times. This chain connects TRBV9 to TRBJ2-2, with no clear D. The CDR3 has 13 residues. Trimming left V 0 bases short and J 5 bases short, with 5 bases between. Per the germline V gene, CDR1 is SGDLS and CDR2 is YYNGEE. CDR3 protein: CASSVDSTGELFF. In nucleotides, the CDR3 is TGTGCCAGCAGCGTAGATAGTACCGGGGAGCTGTTTTTT.

This clonotype occurred a few times. The J gene is TRBJ1-6, the V gene TRBV27; D call uncertain. The V end lost 8 bases, the J end lost 13 bases, and 3 bases lay between the germline ends. Per germline, CDR1 MNHEY and CDR2 SMNVEV (reference sequence). CDR3 length: 8 residues. In nucleotides, the CDR3 is TGTGCCAGCTGGCCCCTCCACTTT. Its translation: CASWPLHF.

This clonotype was observed at least ten times. The rearrangement links TRBV28 to TRBJ2-1; D gene uncertain. The V gene's germline CDR1 is MDHEN and CDR2 SYDVKM. There are 13 residues in the CDR3. Trimming left V 6 bases short and J 4 bases short, with 10 bases between. The CDR3 protein is CASSPPGYNEQFF. CDR3 in DNA: TGTGCCAGCAGCCCTCCCGGATACAATGAGCAGTTCTTC.

This clonotype has only a few counts. The gene calls are TRBV3-1 and TRBJ2-5; 9 positions agree with TRBD1. The junction had 1 base not matched to a gene; V was cut back by 3 bases and J by 2 bases. CDR3 length: 14 residues. Per germline, CDR1 LGHDT and CDR2 YNNKEL (reference sequence). The CDR3 DNA reads TGTGCCAGCAGCCACGACAGGGGGCAAGAGACCCAGTACTTC. It is translated as CASSHDRGQETQYF.

The chain has TRBV28 and TRBJ2-7; D not resolved. Germline CDR1 reads MDHEN; CDR2 reads SYDVKM. The CDR3 sequence is 12 residues long. The ends were cut back, 6 bases at V and 6 bases at J, with 12 bases in the middle. In DNA form, the CDR3 reads TGTGCCAGCAGCTTGCGAATTTCCGAGCAGTACTTC. Translation gives CASSLRISEQYF. Together with reference TRBV28 and TRBJ2-7, the CDR3 gives the full variable domain: DVKVTQSSRYLVKRTGEKVFLECVQDMDHENMFWYRQDPGLGLRLIYFSYDVKMKEKGDIPEGYSVSREKKERFSLILESASTNQTSMYLCASSLRISEQYFGPGTRLTVT.

The V call is TRBV24-1, the J call TRBJ2-4; D not certain. The CDR3 covers 14 residues. Germline loops: CDR1 KGHDR, CDR2 SFDVKD. V was pared by 5 bases and J by 0 bases, with 7 bases between. The DNA of the CDR3 is TGTGCCACCAGTGGTGGCGGAGCCAAAAACATTCAGTACTTC. It yields the protein CATSGGGAKNIQYF.

The chain links TRBV20-1 to TRBJ2-3; D is uncertain. Germline V CDR1 and CDR2: DFQATT, SNEGSKA (reference sequence). Trimming cost V 0 bases and J 5 bases, with 3 bases left between them. The CDR3 has 11 residues. The CDR3 coding sequence is TGCAGTGCTAGAGACGGAGATACGCAGTATTTT. Its translation is CSARDGDTQYF.

This clonotype was seen more than once but under ten times. V gene TRBV2 combines with J gene TRBJ2-1; 9 nucleotides match TRBD2. Trimming took 3 bases from V and 8 from J; bases not matched to a gene: 5. This CDR3 comprises 14 residues. Germline V gives CDR1 SNHLY, CDR2 FYNNEI. The CDR3 bases are TGTGCCAGCAGTGATGGGACTAGCAGGTATGAGCAGTTCTTC. Its protein is CASSDGTSRYEQFF.

The rearrangement links TRBV29-1 to TRBJ2-1; the match to TRBD2 covers 9 bases. Trimming removed 5 bases from V and 4 bases from J; junction bases left unmatched: 3. Germline loops: CDR1 SQVTM, CDR2 ANQGSEA. The CDR3 has 13 residues. Written as DNA, the CDR3 is TGCAGCGTTCGTAGCGGGAGTTACAATGAGCAGTTCTTC. Translated, it gives CSVRSGSYNEQFF.

This clonotype was counted a few times. The chain recombines TRBV18 with TRBJ1-1; TRBD1 is a possible D gene (5 bases). The V end lost 3 bases, the J end lost 4 bases, and 12 bases lay between the germline ends. CDR1 is KGHSH, CDR2 LQKENI, per germline. This CDR3 is 14 amino acids long. CDR3 amino acids: CASSPRQTVTEAFF. The CDR3 nucleotides are TGTGCCAGCTCACCGAGACAGACGGTCACTGAAGCTTTCTTT.

The chain joins TRBV7-6 to TRBJ1-3; tentative D call: TRBD1 (6 bases). V gave up 5 bases and J gave up 0 bases, with 14 bases separating them. CDR1 and CDR2 (germline): SGHVS, FNYEAQ. This CDR3 is 16 amino acids long. The CDR3 here is CASSPVGALSGNTIYF. In nucleotides, the CDR3 is TGTGCCAGCAGCCCGGTGGGGGCCCTCTCTGGAAACACCATATATTTT.

This chain joins TRBV27 and TRBJ2-1; D gene ambiguous. The V gene's germline CDR1 is MNHEY and CDR2 SMNVEV (reference sequence). Deletions cut 4 bases from V and 9 bases from J, with 19 bases between. CDR3 length: 15 residues. This CDR3 is CASSSTLGPPREQFF. The CDR3 nucleotides are TGTGCCAGCAGTTCCACGTTAGGGCCACCCCGTGAGCAGTTCTTC.

The CDR3 nucleotides are TGCGCCAGCAGCCAAAAGAAGACCGACAATGAGCAGTTCTTC. Translation gives CASSQKKTDNEQFF. The chain combines TRBV4-3 with TRBJ2-1; D unclear. This CDR3 region has 14 residues. The germline V and J ends were trimmed by 2 bases and 5 bases, with 10 bases remaining between them. Germline V gene sequence: CDR1 LGHNA, CDR2 YSLEER.

This clonotype was found a few times. This sequence joins TRBV3-1 and TRBJ1-5; no reliable D call. V lost 1 base and J lost 4, with 8 bases in between. The V gene's germline CDR1 is LGHDT and CDR2 YNNKEL (reference sequence). The CDR3 length is 14 residues. Here the CDR3 reads CASSQAYGNQPQHF. Written as DNA, the CDR3 is TGTGCCAGCAGCCAAGCGTACGGGAATCAGCCCCAGCATTTT. Based on the CDR3 plus reference TRBV3-1 and TRBJ1-5, the full variable domain is DTAVSQTPKYLVTQMGNDKSIKCEQNLGHDTMYWYKQDSKKFLKIMFSYNNKELIINETVPNRFSPKSPDKAHLNLHINSLELGDSAVYFCASSQAYGNQPQHFGDGTRLSIL.

This clonotype was observed many times. The chain recombines TRBV25-1 with TRBJ2-1; no reliable D call. The CDR3 is made up of 15 amino acids. The germline CDR1 and CDR2 sequences are MGHDK and SYGVNS. The V end was cut by 3 bases, the J end by 5 bases, with 14 bases between. CDR3 sequence reads: CASSDSDVWDNEQFF. For the CDR3, the DNA is TGTGCCAGCAGTGATTCAGACGTGTGGGACAATGAGCAGTTCTTC.

The chain recombines TRBV30 with TRBJ1-1; 7 positions match TRBD1. V lost 4 bases to trimming and J lost 6 bases; unmatched junction nucleotides: 11. The CDR3 covers 14 residues. Germline V gives CDR1 GTSNPN, CDR2 SVGIG (reference sequence). CDR3 sequence: CAWIPGQLISEAFF. For the CDR3, the DNA is TGTGCCTGGATACCGGGACAGTTAATATCTGAAGCTTTCTTT.

The gene calls are TRBV9 and TRBJ2-3; unclear D gene. From germline, CDR1 is SGDLS and CDR2 YYNGEE. V was clipped by 2 bases and J by 2 bases, with 9 bases between them. The CDR3 runs to 14 residues. Here the CDR3 reads CASSVQPTTDTQYF. The CDR3 DNA is TGTGCCAGCAGCGTCCAGCCTACCACAGATACGCAGTATTTT. Full variable domain (remainder filled in from reference TRBV9 and TRBJ2-3): DSGVTQTPKHLITATGQRVTLRCSPRSGDLSVYWYQQSLDQGLQFLIQYYNGEERAKGNILERFSAQQFPDLHSELNLSSLELGDSALYFCASSVQPTTDTQYFGPGTRLTVL.

This clonotype was recorded at least ten times. The chain links TRBV15 to TRBJ1-4; D call uncertain. The CDR3 has 16 amino acids. The V end lost 8 bases, the J end lost 4 bases, and 20 bases lay between the germline ends. Germline V lookup: CDR1 LNHNV, CDR2 YYDKDF (reference sequence). Here the CDR3 DNA reads TGTGCCACCCTACCGGGAGGACTGCCCTTTAATGAAAAACTGTTTTTT. Protein product: CATLPGGLPFNEKLFF. The full variable domain, its missing parts supplied by reference TRBV15 and TRBJ1-4, is DAMVIQNPRYQVTQFGKPVTLSCSQTLNHNVMYWYQQKSSQAPKLLFHYYDKDFNNEADTPDNFQSRRPNTSFCFLDIRSPGLGDTAMYLCATLPGGLPFNEKLFFGSGTQLSVL.

This clonotype was counted only a few times. V usage is TRBV15 and J usage is TRBJ1-1; D remains unclear. Germline CDR1 is LNHNV and CDR2 is YYDKDF (reference sequence). V dropped 1 base and J dropped 4 bases, with 7 bases sitting between them. The CDR3 runs to 13 residues. The CDR3 sequence: CATSRGGSTEAFF. The DNA for the CDR3 is TGTGCCACCAGCAGAGGTGGGAGCACTGAAGCTTTCTTT.

V is TRBV5-6 and J is TRBJ1-1, with D perhaps matching TRBD1 (6 bases). The ends were cut back, 6 bases at V and 6 bases at J, with 15 bases in the middle. The CDR3 spans 13 residues. Germline V gene data show CDR1 as SGHDT and CDR2 as YYEEEE. In DNA, the CDR3 is TGTGCCAGCACCCTTGGGGGGCGCCCTGAAGCTTTCTTT. It yields the protein CASTLGGRPEAFF. Full variable domain (remainder filled in from reference TRBV5-6 and TRBJ1-1): DAGVTQSPTHLIKTRGQQVTLRCSPKSGHDTVSWYQQALGQGPQFIFQYYEEEERQRGNFPDRFSGHQFPNYSSELNVNALLLGDSALYLCASTLGGRPEAFFGQGTRLTVV.

This clonotype showed up many times. V is TRBV28 and J is TRBJ2-2; D unclear. From germline, CDR1 is MDHEN and CDR2 SYDVKM. The V gene lost 3 bases and the J gene lost 4 bases, with 12 bases spanning the gap. CDR3 size: 15 residues. CDR3 bases: TGTGCCAGCAGTTTTATGAGCGAGATCACCGGGGAGCTGTTTTTT. Its protein is CASSFMSEITGELFF.

J is TRBJ1-5 and V is TRBV10-3; D perhaps matches TRBD1 (6 bases). The CDR3 sequence is 13 residues long. The germline CDR1 and CDR2 sequences are ENHRY and SYGVKD. V shed 10 bases and J shed 4 bases, with 14 bases lying between them. The DNA for the CDR3 is TGTGCCACCCTAGGGGGACTAAATCAGCCCCAGCATTTT. This sequence encodes CATLGGLNQPQHF.

This clonotype showed up many times. V usage is TRBV12-3 or TRBV12-4 and J usage is TRBJ1-6; unclear D gene. The CDR3 is 15 amino acids. V lost 2 bases, J lost 8 bases, and 13 bases lay in between. The CDR3 DNA sequence: TGTGCCAGCAGTTTACGACATAGTCCGGATTCACCCCTCCACTTT. Its protein product is CASSLRHSPDSPLHF.

The chain joins TRBV5-1 to TRBJ2-3; TRBD2 aligns across 7 bases. From germline, CDR1 is SGHRS and CDR2 YFSETQ. The V and J ends lost 0 bases and 4 bases, in that order; junction bases with no gene match: 5. CDR3 length: 15 residues. CDR3: CASSLGGLEADTQYF. The CDR3 DNA follows: TGCGCCAGCAGCTTGGGCGGACTAGAGGCAGATACGCAGTATTTT.